The TCR beta chain described here comes from a study of blood T cell repertoires in COVID-19 (dated by TCRdb to about 2020). Background on the whole study: Samples covering the acute and convalescent phases of COVID-19 were provided by collaborators in the United States, Italy and Spain. The prospective study material was composed of cDNA or gDNA derived from T cells, B-cell-depleted T cells, or PBMCs. The dataset comprised deeply sampled blood TCRbeta repertoires from subjects exposed to, actively infected with, or recovered from COVID-19. The repertoires were released in a freely available public database meant as a resource for research on the immune response to SARS-CoV-2. Samples were obtained from the ongoing ImmuneRACE study (first 160 participants) and from approximately 1,200 subjects provided by 6 global collaborators. The sample metadata nearly always contained a de-identified subject ID, COVID-19 status, age in years and sex. Where available, HLA class I and class II types were taken from metadata supplied by the sample provider and were not determined by assay-based typing.

The immunoSEQ Assay, a bias-controlled multiplex PCR, was used to amplify TCRbeta CDR3 regions from genomic DNA. The authors processed their data as follows. The number of nucleated cells in each sample was estimated by amplification of reference gene primers within the assay. Sequence reads were collapsed and filtered to measure the absolute abundance of every unique TCRbeta CDR3 rearrangement. Productive Simpson clonality was computed per sample as the square root of Simpson's diversity index over productive rearrangements. TCRdb provides this immuneACCESS table in a form limited to in-frame rearrangements. Some clones are lacking; in checked studies, under half of them reflect an unresolved V gene, and why the rest are absent is not known. The D gene and trimming were derived from the DNA, and the V and J assignments and clone size from that table. This sample comprises tens of thousands of clones, approximately 86% of them detected only once. 6.3% of the sample goes to the ten largest clones.

About this clone itself: The antigen it binds to is not known. No much larger clone is present one base from it, and per-base qualities are unavailable.

Beyond this particular receptor, the publication reports: The quantity of clinical and demographic metadata differed by source and by participant and was supplied without curation.

Including the terminal cysteine and phenylalanine, the CDR3 comprises 16 residues. Only CDR3 DNA remains: 48 bases, in frame from the first base. The V end loses 2 bases and the J end loses 7 bases, and a stretch of 15 bases separates them. Taken from the germline V gene, the CDR1 and CDR2 loops are SNHLY and FYNNEI. One collaborating source in Seattle enrolled patients during active infection and followed them longitudinally through the course of disease. Whole blood was collected in K2EDTA tubes by collaborating institutions according to the institutions' own protocols. For TCRbeta analysis, collaborators shipped samples as frozen whole blood, isolated PBMCs, or DNA extracted from either of those sample types.

This chain is built from TRBV2 and TRBJ1-6, with the D segment identity uncertain. The sample comprised peripheral blood. The receptor's source is an older man with COVID-19, enrolled during active disease. The nucleotide sequence is TGTGCCAGCAGTGAAAGTTCCCCTGGAGGGAATTCACCCCTCCACTTT. This codes for CASSESSPGGNSPLHF.